These 6 T cell receptor beta chains share one sample of origin, sequenced in a study of identical twins. Each CDR3 protein gets one entry after TCRdb re-called the 5' RACE reads with MiXCR. The sample lists approximately 890,000 distinct CDR3 sequences, approximately 13% occurring once. Another study also made use of these data, one on yellow fever vaccine responses in identical twins.

The specimen sequenced was PBMCs. The receptors were sampled from a woman aged 18-29 years in good health.

In its sample, this clonotype was seen a few times. The V gene is TRBV7-9, the J gene TRBJ2-2; 7 nucleotides match TRBD1. This CDR3 comprises 15 residues. V lost 6 bases, J lost 5 bases, and 9 bases stayed unmatched. Germline V gene sequence: CDR1 SEHNR, CDR2 FQNEAQ (reference sequence). CDR3 loop: CASRPPGQPTGELFF. The DNA for the CDR3 is TGTGCCAGCAGGCCGCCGGGACAGCCGACCGGGGAGCTGTTTTTT.

Only a few counts were recorded for this clonotype. The V call is TRBV7-2, the J call TRBJ2-1; 7 bases align to TRBD1. Losses at the gene ends were 4 bases for V and 6 bases for J; bases not matched to a gene: 6. The germline V gene has CDR1 SGHTA and CDR2 FQGNSA. There are 14 residues in the CDR3. The CDR3 spells CASSSMGQLNEQFF. In nucleotides, the CDR3 is TGTGCCAGCAGCTCGATGGGACAGCTCAATGAGCAGTTCTTC.

This sequence joins TRBV20-1 and TRBJ2-7; D not certain. The V gene's germline CDR1 is DFQATT and CDR2 SNEGSKA (reference sequence). The V gene lost 6 bases and the J gene lost 2 bases, with 8 bases spanning the gap. CDR3 length equals 11 residues. The CDR3 DNA reads as TGCAGTGCCGACTCCCCCTACGAGCAGTACTTC. Encoded protein: CSADSPYEQYF.

This chain connects TRBV2 to TRBJ2-5; perhaps TRBD2 as D (5 bases). V lost 5 bases and J 2 bases, leaving 12 bases between the germline ends. The CDR3 sequence is 14 residues long. The germline V gene has CDR1 SNHLY and CDR2 FYNNEI. CDR3 in DNA: TGTGCCAGCAGTCCGGGGAGTAGTCAAGAGACCCAGTACTTC. Amino acids: CASSPGSSQETQYF.

V usage is TRBV2 and J usage is TRBJ2-7; 11 positions match TRBD2. CDR1 is SNHLY, CDR2 FYNNEI, per germline. CDR3 length: 14 residues. V trimming: 6 bases; J trimming: 6 bases; junction bases outside the gene matches: 7. CDR3 protein: CASSPGLAAREQYF. The CDR3 DNA reads TGTGCCAGCAGCCCGGGACTAGCGGCCCGCGAGCAGTACTTC.

The rearrangement joins TRBV20-1 to TRBJ1-1; 7 bases are shared with TRBD1. Germline values: CDR1 DFQATT, CDR2 SNEGSKA (reference sequence). V shed 1 base, J shed 4 bases, and the junction held 6 bases outside the gene matches. The CDR3 totals 14 residues. The CDR3, as DNA: TGCAGTGCTAGAGCACAGGGGTGGTCCACTGAAGCTTTCTTT. Amino acids: CSARAQGWSTEAFF.